These T cell receptor beta chains were read from a single sample in a study of regulatory T cells in long-lasting Graves disease. TCRdb redid the calling of the multiplex PCR reads with MiXCR, one entry per CDR3 protein. The data contain under 250,000 distinct CDR3 sequences, less than 20% of them singletons. The same sample was also used in a study of T cells in Graves' hyperthyroidism and ophthalmopathy.

The source was peripheral blood mononuclear cells (PBMCs), collected at new diagnosis, from a patient treated with antithyroid drugs. The source of these receptors is a woman aged 25 to 39 with Graves disease. Both conserved end residues are part of each CDR3. Clone size appears in some rows only: once, few, many, or a class for an expanded clone.

V gene	J gene	clone size	CDR3 protein
TRBV27	TRBJ2-7	many	CASSRYRGLYEQYF
TRBV2	TRBJ1-1	.	CASSDTQISRAFF
TRBV13	TRBJ1-6	many	CASSKRRWAPLHF
TRBV9	TRBJ2-3	many	CASSVELSGGDTDTQYF
TRBV12-3/TRBV12-4	TRBJ2-7	many	CASSGGTFNYEQYF
TRBV4-1	TRBJ2-3	.	CAGSQALAGTSTDTQYF
TRBV5-8	TRBJ1-1	many	CASAGRQGEYTEAFF
TRBV29-1	TRBJ1-4	many	CSVEGGKGNEKLFF
TRBV20-1	TRBJ2-6	many	CSARYRVGANVLTF
TRBV7-9	TRBJ2-5	many	CASSPTPGRSGETQYF
TRBV12-3/TRBV12-4	TRBJ1-6	many	CASTWTGSNSPLHF
TRBV30	TRBJ1-4	many	CAWSGLSGGEKLFF
TRBV28	TRBJ2-2	.	CASSHYRAGELFF
TRBV19	TRBJ2-4	many	CASSRTGTTAGKNIQYF
TRBV7-8	TRBJ1-2	few	CASSLGLSLNGYTF
TRBV30	TRBJ2-5	many	CAWSQAGVQETQYF
TRBV28	TRBJ2-7	many	CASSSLGKISYEQYF
TRBV20-1	TRBJ1-1	many	CSARVGSVNTEAFF
TRBV5-8	TRBJ1-1	.	CASSFLTGETVWDTEAFF
TRBV28	TRBJ2-7	.	CASSFRGRVEQYF
TRBV28	TRBJ2-7	many	CASRTSGALTYEQYF
TRBV20-1	TRBJ1-2	many	CSASEGGDGYTF
TRBV3-1	TRBJ1-1	many	CASSQGGGVGYMNTEAFF
TRBV10-1	TRBJ2-1	many	CASSESWGQGKDYEQFF
TRBV19	TRBJ2-1	many	CASSIATRQFF
TRBV29-1	TRBJ2-5	many	CSTGQQQETQYF
TRBV30	TRBJ1-1	many	CAWSVVGTGGTEAFF
TRBV7-9	TRBJ2-3	many	CASSLMGGHTDTQYF
TRBV6-1	TRBJ1-5	many	CASSDMWGSNQPQHF
TRBV7-9	TRBJ1-6	many	CASSPGSSRNSPLHF
TRBV6-1	TRBJ1-2	.	CASSEVSRTLRGYTF
TRBV28	TRBJ1-2	many	CASTLDGANYGYTF
TRBV27	TRBJ1-1	medium-sized	CASSLTQGRTGEAFF
TRBV11-2	TRBJ2-5	many	CASSLVLLQETQYF
TRBV7-9	TRBJ2-7	.	CASSLSGGLVPYEQYF
TRBV2	TRBJ2-1	once	CASSEASILYNEQFF
TRBV15	TRBJ2-3	many	CATSRDVAGGGKDTQYF
TRBV7-8	TRBJ1-2	many	CASSSLSGNYGYTF
TRBV28	TRBJ2-2	many	CASRVLPVGHPGELFF
TRBV12-3/TRBV12-4	TRBJ1-4	many	CASSPAHSRGLFF
TRBV5-5	TRBJ2-7	many	CASSSLDRAYEQYF
TRBV19	TRBJ1-1	many	CASSPRQGRAGGFF
TRBV5-6	TRBJ1-2	many	CASSTGWNYGYTF
TRBV20-1	TRBJ2-7	many	CSARDPRGGSHEQYF
TRBV12-3/TRBV12-4	TRBJ2-7	many	CASSFGRGNPYEQYF
TRBV19	TRBJ2-5	few	CASSIFPGQPRTQYF
TRBV12-3/TRBV12-4	TRBJ1-5	many	CASSLWDRGQLQPQHF
TRBV28	TRBJ2-4	.	CASIGGKNIQYF
TRBV20-1	TRBJ2-3	many	CSASGTKGTSTDTQYF
TRBV6-2/TRBV6-3	TRBJ1-5	many	CASSERVQPQHF